This T cell receptor beta chain was recorded in a study of CDR3 diversity in severe acne. TCRdb itself ran the PCR reads through MiXCR, one entry per CDR3 protein. Of approximately 90,000 distinct CDR3 sequences in the sample, 45% to 55% were seen once. This clonotype was counted many times. This CDR3 comprises 15 residues. Germline CDR1 and CDR2: SGHVS and FNYEAQ. V gave up 5 bases and J gave up 1 base, with 15 bases separating them. The TCR comes from a male donor in good health, serving as a control. Sequences were obtained from blood. The chain combines TRBV7-6 with TRBJ2-7; no clear D gene. Here the CDR3 reads CASSPPLPLSYEQYF. The CDR3 region has the DNA TGTGCCAGCAGCCCACCCCTGCCCTTATCCTACGAGCAGTACTTC.